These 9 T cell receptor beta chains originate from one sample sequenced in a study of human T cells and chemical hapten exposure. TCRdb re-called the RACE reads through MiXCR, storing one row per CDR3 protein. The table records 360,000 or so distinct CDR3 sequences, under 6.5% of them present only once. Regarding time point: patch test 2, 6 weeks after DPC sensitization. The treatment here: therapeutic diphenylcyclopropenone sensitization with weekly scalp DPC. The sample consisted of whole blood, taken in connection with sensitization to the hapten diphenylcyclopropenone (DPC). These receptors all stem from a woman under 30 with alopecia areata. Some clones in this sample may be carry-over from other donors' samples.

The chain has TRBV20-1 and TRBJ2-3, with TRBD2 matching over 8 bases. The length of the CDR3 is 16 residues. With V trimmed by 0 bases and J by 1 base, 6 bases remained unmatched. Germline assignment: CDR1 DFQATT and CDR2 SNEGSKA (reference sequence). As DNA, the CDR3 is TGCAGTGCTAGAGATCCGGCGGGGGGCCGCACAGATACGCAGTATTTT. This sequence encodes CSARDPAGGRTDTQYF.

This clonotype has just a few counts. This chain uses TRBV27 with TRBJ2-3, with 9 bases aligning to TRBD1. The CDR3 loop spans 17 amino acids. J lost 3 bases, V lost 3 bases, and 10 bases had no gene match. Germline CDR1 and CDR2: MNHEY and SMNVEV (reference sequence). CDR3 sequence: CASSFKQGAFGTDTQYF. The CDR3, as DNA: TGTGCCAGCAGTTTCAAACAGGGGGCCTTCGGGACAGATACGCAGTATTTT.

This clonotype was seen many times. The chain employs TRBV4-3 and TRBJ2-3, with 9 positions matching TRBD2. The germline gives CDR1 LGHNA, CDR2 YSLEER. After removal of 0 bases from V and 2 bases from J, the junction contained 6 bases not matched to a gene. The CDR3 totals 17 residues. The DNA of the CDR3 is TGCGCCAGCAGCCAAGAAACCGCTAGCGGGGACACAGATACGCAGTATTTT. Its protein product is CASSQETASGDTDTQYF.

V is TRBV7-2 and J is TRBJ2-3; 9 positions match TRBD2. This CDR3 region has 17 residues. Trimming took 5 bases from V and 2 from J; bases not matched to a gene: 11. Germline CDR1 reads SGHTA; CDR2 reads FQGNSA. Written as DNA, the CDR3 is TGTGCCAGCAGCCTAGTGGCTAGCGGGGCGACCACAGATACGCAGTATTTT. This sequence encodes CASSLVASGATTDTQYF.

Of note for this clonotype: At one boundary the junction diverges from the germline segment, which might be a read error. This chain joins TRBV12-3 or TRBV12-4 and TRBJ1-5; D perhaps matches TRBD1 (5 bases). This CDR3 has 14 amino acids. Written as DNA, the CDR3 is TGTCCCAGCAGTTTACCTCCGGGGACGGGTGGCCAGCATTTC. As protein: CPSSLPPGTGGQHF.

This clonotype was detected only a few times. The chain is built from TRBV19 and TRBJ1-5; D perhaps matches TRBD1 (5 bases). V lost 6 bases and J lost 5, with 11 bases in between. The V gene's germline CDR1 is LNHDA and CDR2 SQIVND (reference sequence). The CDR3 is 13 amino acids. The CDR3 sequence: CASSQGMDQPQHF. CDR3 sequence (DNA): TGTGCCAGTAGCCAGGGTATGGATCAGCCCCAGCATTTT.

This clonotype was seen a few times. The CDR3: CAITPRMATDTQYF. The DNA for the CDR3 is TGTGCCATCACCCCTCGTATGGCCACAGATACGCAGTATTTT. The chain recombines TRBV10-3 with TRBJ2-3; D unclear. V was cut by 7 bases and J by 2 bases, with 13 bases left in between. CDR1 and CDR2 (germline): ENHRY, SYGVKD. The length of the CDR3 is 14 residues.

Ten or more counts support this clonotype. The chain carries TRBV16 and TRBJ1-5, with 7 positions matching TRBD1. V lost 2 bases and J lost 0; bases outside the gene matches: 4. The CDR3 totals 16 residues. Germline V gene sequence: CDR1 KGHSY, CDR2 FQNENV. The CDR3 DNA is TGTGCCAGCAGCCAAAAGACAGGGCTTAGCAATCAGCCCCAGCATTTT. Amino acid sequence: CASSQKTGLSNQPQHF.

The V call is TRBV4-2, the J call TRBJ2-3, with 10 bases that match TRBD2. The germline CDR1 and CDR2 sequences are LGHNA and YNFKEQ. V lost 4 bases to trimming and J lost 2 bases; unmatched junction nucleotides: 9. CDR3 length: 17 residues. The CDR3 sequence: CASSRPASGGITDTQYF. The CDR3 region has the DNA TGTGCCAGCAGCCGGCCCGCTAGCGGGGGAATCACAGATACGCAGTATTTT.